The clone carrying this T cell receptor (beta chain) appeared a few times. Its specificity is not known. A single record per CDR3 protein comes from TCRdb applying MiXCR to the RT-PCR reads. Of about 480,000 distinct CDR3 sequences listed, about 25% were seen once; the top ten hold less than 2.5%. The sample belongs to a study of response to subunit inactivated influenza vaccine. Study-wide results and caveats: After each seasonal influenza vaccination, few new T cells are recruited, the authors suggested.

The ends were cut back, 0 bases at V and 0 bases at J, with 11 bases in the middle. This CDR3 is 16 amino acids long. Germline V CDR1 and CDR2: DFQATT, SNEGSKA (reference sequence). The sequence came from a man aged 50-60 years who received an inactivated influenza vaccine. The chain carries TRBV20-1 and TRBJ2-2; D is possibly TRBD1 (6 bases). Sequenced here: CD4+ T cells sorted from PBMCs, sampled 5 to 6 days after vaccination. The CDR3 loop reads CSARDPRGANTGELFF. DNA of the CDR3: TGCAGTGCTAGAGATCCCAGGGGCGCGAACACCGGGGAGCTGTTTTTT.